This TCR beta chain is drawn from a study of OX40 agonist ivuxolimab in advanced cancers. Study-level background: The drug used for patients, ivuxolimab, was an agonistic anti-OX40 (CD134) antibody. Study conclusions and caveats: At 0.1-3.0 mg/kg, partial responders had clonal expansion among the lowest observed. It was not determined which antigens were specifically recognized by the peripheral T cells that had undergone clonal expansion.

The CDR3 has 14 residues. Germline V gene lookup returns CDR1 SGHVS and CDR2 FNYEAQ. The ends were cut back, 5 bases at V and 6 bases at J, with 13 bases in the middle. Sequencing used immunoSEQ multiplex PCR; TCRdb keeps in-frame clones, though not all of them. The table shows 75,000 to 80,000 clones, with nearly 95% occurring only once. On this clone itself: Its specificity is not known.

The source of this sequence is an adult with an advanced solid tumor such as melanoma, head and neck, liver or kidney cancer. This sample comprised CD4+ or CD8+ T cells sorted from blood, obtained in a trial of the OX40 agonist ivuxolimab. The J gene is TRBJ2-2, the V gene TRBV7-6; D may match TRBD1 or TRBD2 (5 bases each). CDR3 in DNA: TGTGCCAGCAGCCCCGGGGCCAGTGCCGGGGAGCTGTTTTTT. Amino acids: CASSPGASAGELFF.